These 15 T cell receptor beta chains share one sample of origin, sequenced in a study of T cell clonotyping in hematopoietic cell transplantation. Here immunoSEQ multiplex PCR was the method, and the copy in TCRdb shows in-frame clones only, minus some. The sample lists nearly 70,000 clones, around 94% seen once, with more than 1.5% in the top ten. Sequenced input: peripheral blood mononuclear cells. These receptors all come from a man aged 45-60 years in good health. Some clones in this sample may be carry-over from other donors' samples.

V gene TRBV7-2 combines with J gene TRBJ1-5; D gene uncertain. The CDR3 totals 15 residues. Germline loops: CDR1 SGHTA, CDR2 FQGNSA. V lost 1 base and J lost 1, with 8 bases in between. CDR3 sequence (DNA): TGTGCCAGCAGCTTAGGGCAGTCCAGCAATCAGCCCCAGCATTTT. It codes for CASSLGQSSNQPQHF.

CDR3 protein: CASSQVGAGETQYF. Written as DNA, the CDR3 is TGCGCCAGCAGCCAAGTCGGGGCGGGGGAGACCCAGTACTTC. This sequence joins TRBV4-1 and TRBJ2-5; possibly TRBD2 for D (6 bases). The V and J ends lost 1 base and 5 bases respectively, with 11 bases between them. The CDR3 spans 14 residues. Germline V gives CDR1 MGHRA, CDR2 YSYEKL.

The V gene is TRBV27, the J gene TRBJ1-1, with D hard to call. The CDR3 spans 15 residues. The V end was cut by 7 bases, the J end by 5 bases, with 20 bases between. Per the germline V gene, CDR1 is MNHEY and CDR2 is SMNVEV (reference sequence). The CDR3 region has the DNA TGTGCCAGCACGACGGTAGGCCACCCCGTGACTGAAGCTTTCTTT. It translates to CASTTVGHPVTEAFF.

CDR3 amino acids: CASSESGRLNTEAFF. The CDR3 nucleotides are TGTGCCAGCAGTGAGTCGGGCAGACTGAACACTGAAGCTTTCTTT. This chain joins TRBV6-1 and TRBJ1-1; no reliable D call. The CDR3 runs 15 residues. V was cut by 3 bases and J by 0 bases, with 11 bases left in between. Germline V gives CDR1 MNHNS, CDR2 SASEGT.

V usage is TRBV7-6 and J usage is TRBJ2-7; D is perhaps TRBD2 (5 bases). The CDR3 consists of 15 residues. The V gene lost 1 base and the J gene lost 0 bases, with 10 bases spanning the gap. Germline CDR1 reads SGHVS; CDR2 reads FNYEAQ. The CDR3 DNA sequence: TGTGCCAGCAGCTTAGGGCGGGCCAGCTCCTACGAGCAGTACTTC. Its protein product is CASSLGRASSYEQYF. Full variable domain (missing parts from reference TRBV7-6 and TRBJ2-7): GAGVSQSPRYKVTKRGQDVALRCDPISGHVSLYWYRQALGQGPEFLTYFNYEAQQDKSGLPNDRFSAERPEGSISTLTIQRTEQRDSAMYRCASSLGRASSYEQYFGPGTRLTVT.

This chain links TRBV7-2 with TRBJ1-6; no clear D. Trimming removed 2 bases at V and 6 bases at J, with 14 bases between. Germline CDR1 reads SGHTA; CDR2 reads FQGNSA. The CDR3 contains 16 residues. CDR3 DNA sequence: TGTGCCAGCAGCTTAAGGTCTGGGTATTCTAATTCACCCCTCCACTTT. Its protein is CASSLRSGYSNSPLHF.

V gene TRBV18 combines with J gene TRBJ2-1; D call uncertain. Germline V gene data show CDR1 as KGHSH and CDR2 as LQKENI. The CDR3 is made up of 12 amino acids. V shed 3 bases and J shed 8 bases, with 8 bases lying between them. CDR3: CASSPRGDEQFF. The CDR3, as DNA: TGTGCCAGCTCACCGCGTGGTGATGAGCAGTTCTTC.

In its sample, this clone was seen once. This sequence joins TRBV5-1 and TRBJ1-3; D is undetermined. V was trimmed by 3 bases and J by 1 base, leaving 11 bases between them. The CDR3 contains 15 residues. CDR1 is SGHRS and CDR2 is YFSETQ in the germline V gene. CDR3 in DNA: TGCGCCAGCAGCTGGACCGAGGGATCTGGAAACACCATATATTTT. Translated, it gives CASSWTEGSGNTIYF.

The chain combines TRBV7-9 with TRBJ1-6; D is undetermined. Germline values: CDR1 SEHNR, CDR2 FQNEAQ (reference sequence). This CDR3 comprises 14 residues. V shed 4 bases and J shed 10 bases, with 14 bases lying between them. In DNA, the CDR3 is TGTGCCAGCAGCTCCAACCCCCTTACCTCACCCCTCCACTTT. Its protein is CASSSNPLTSPLHF.

V and J are TRBV9 and TRBJ2-3, with D possibly TRBD2 on 5 matching bases. CDR1 SGDLS and CDR2 YYNGEE come from the germline V gene. V lost 1 base, J lost 0 bases, and 6 bases lay in between. This CDR3 contains 14 residues. This chain's CDR3 is CASSVRGSTDTQYF. Here the CDR3 DNA reads TGTGCCAGCAGCGTACGGGGTAGCACAGATACGCAGTATTTT.

The chain joins TRBV6-1 to TRBJ1-1, with a tentative D call TRBD1 (5 bases). The CDR3 spans 15 residues. With 2 bases removed from V and 5 bases from J, the gap between germline ends came to 15 bases. CDR1 is MNHNS and CDR2 is SASEGT in the germline V gene. The CDR3 reads CASSEPAGRRTEAFF. In nucleotides, the CDR3 is TGTGCCAGCAGTGAACCCGCAGGGCGGAGGACTGAAGCTTTCTTT.

Only one count was recorded for this clone. The gene calls are TRBV28 and TRBJ1-1; no clear D gene. Germline lookup yields CDR1 MDHEN and CDR2 SYDVKM. This CDR3 comprises 11 residues. Trimming pared 8 bases from V and 2 bases from J, leaving 6 bases between. The CDR3: CASCLNTEAFF. In DNA form, the CDR3 reads TGTGCCAGCTGCCTTAACACTGAAGCTTTCTTT.

The gene calls are TRBV5-4 and TRBJ2-2; 8 nucleotides match TRBD1. CDR1 SGHNT and CDR2 YYREEE come from the germline V gene (reference sequence). V gave up 2 bases and J gave up 0 bases; unmatched junction bases: 12. The CDR3 runs 19 residues. CDR3 protein: CASSFGIPGQVPNTGELFF. Here the CDR3 DNA reads TGTGCCAGCAGCTTCGGGATACCGGGACAGGTGCCGAACACCGGGGAGCTGTTTTTT. Full variable domain (missing parts from reference TRBV5-4 and TRBJ2-2): ETGVTQSPTHLIKTRGQQVTLRCSSQSGHNTVSWYQQALGQGPQFIFQYYREEENGRGNFPPRFSGLQFPNYSSELNVNALELDDSALYLCASSFGIPGQVPNTGELFFGEGSRLTVL.

The J gene is TRBJ2-2, the V gene TRBV29-1; 7 bases are shared with TRBD2. CDR1 SQVTM and CDR2 ANQGSEA come from the germline V gene. Unmatched junction bases numbered 0, after V lost 3 bases and J lost 5 bases. The CDR3 extends over 12 amino acids. CDR3 DNA sequence: TGCAGCGTTGACGGGGGGACCGGGGAGCTGTTTTTT. It is translated as CSVDGGTGELFF.

The rearrangement joins TRBV7-8 to TRBJ1-4; 8 nucleotides line up with TRBD1. Trimming at V came to 1 base and at J to 2 bases, leaving 9 bases not matched to a gene. Germline loops: CDR1 SGHVS, CDR2 FQNEAQ. The CDR3 has 18 residues. CDR3 DNA: TGTGCCAGCAGCTTAGGACAGGGGAGTCTGCGGACTAATGAAAAACTGTTTTTT. This sequence encodes CASSLGQGSLRTNEKLFF.